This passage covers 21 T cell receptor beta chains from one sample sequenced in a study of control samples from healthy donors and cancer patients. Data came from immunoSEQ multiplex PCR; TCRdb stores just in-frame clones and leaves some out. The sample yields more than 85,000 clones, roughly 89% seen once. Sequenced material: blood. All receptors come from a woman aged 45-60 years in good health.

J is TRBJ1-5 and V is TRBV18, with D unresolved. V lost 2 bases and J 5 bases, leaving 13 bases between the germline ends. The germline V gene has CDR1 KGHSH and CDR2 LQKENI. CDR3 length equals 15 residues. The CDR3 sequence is CASSPRAGEHQPQHF. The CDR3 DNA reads TGTGCCAGCTCACCAAGGGCAGGCGAGCATCAGCCCCAGCATTTT. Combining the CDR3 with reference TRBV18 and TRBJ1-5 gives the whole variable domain NAGVMQNPRHLVRRRGQEARLRCSPMKGHSHVYWYRQLPEEGLKFMVYLQKENIIDESGMPKERFSAEFPKEGPSILRIQQVVRGDSAAYFCASSPRAGEHQPQHFGDGTRLSIL.

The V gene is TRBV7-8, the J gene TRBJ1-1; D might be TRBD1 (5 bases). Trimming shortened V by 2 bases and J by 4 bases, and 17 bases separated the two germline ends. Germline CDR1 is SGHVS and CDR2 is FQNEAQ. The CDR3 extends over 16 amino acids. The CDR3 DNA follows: TGTGCCAGCAGCTTAAGGGCTAGACAGATTGGCACTGAAGCTTTCTTT. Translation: CASSLRARQIGTEAFF.

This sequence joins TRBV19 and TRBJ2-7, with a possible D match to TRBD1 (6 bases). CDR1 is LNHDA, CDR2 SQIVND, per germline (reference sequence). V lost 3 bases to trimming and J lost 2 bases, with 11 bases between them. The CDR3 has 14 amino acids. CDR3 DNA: TGTGCCAGTAGTATGACAGGCTATACCTACGAGCAGTACTTC. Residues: CASSMTGYTYEQYF.

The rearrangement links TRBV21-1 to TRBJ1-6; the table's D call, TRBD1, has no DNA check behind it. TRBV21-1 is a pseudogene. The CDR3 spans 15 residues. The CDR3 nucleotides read TGTGCCAGCAGCAAAGCCCCACAGGGGGGGTCACCCCTCCACTTT. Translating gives CASSKAPQGGSPLHF.

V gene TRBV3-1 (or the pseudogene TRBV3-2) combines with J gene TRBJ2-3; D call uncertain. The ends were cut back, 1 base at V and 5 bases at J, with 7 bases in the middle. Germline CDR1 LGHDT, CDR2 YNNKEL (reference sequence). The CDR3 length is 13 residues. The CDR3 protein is CASSQGMGDTQYF. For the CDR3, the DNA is TGTGCCAGCAGCCAAGGGATGGGAGATACGCAGTATTTT.

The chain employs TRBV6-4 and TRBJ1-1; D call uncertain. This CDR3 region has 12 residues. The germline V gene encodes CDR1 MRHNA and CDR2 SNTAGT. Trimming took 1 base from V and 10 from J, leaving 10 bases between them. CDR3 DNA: TGTGCCAGCAGTGACTTCAGTGGGAGAGCTTTCTTT. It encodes CASSDFSGRAFF.

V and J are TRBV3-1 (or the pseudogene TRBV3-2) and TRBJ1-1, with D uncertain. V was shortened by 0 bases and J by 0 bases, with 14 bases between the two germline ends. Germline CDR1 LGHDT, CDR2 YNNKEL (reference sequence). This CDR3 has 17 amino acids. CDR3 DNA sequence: TGTGCCAGCAGCCAAGATGCGGACGTTTTCATGAACACTGAAGCTTTCTTT. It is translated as CASSQDADVFMNTEAFF.

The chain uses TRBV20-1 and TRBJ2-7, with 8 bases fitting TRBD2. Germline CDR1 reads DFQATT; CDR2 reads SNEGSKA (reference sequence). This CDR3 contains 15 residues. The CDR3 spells CSAIDPSGGNYEQYV. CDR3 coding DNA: TGCAGCGCTATTGACCCCAGCGGGGGTAATTACGAGCAGTACGTC.

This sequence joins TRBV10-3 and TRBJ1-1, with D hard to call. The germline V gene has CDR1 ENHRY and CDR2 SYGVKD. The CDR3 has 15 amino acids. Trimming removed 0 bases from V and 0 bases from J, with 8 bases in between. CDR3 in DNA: TGTGCCATCAGTGAGTCCGCAGACCTGAACACTGAAGCTTTCTTT. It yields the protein CAISESADLNTEAFF.

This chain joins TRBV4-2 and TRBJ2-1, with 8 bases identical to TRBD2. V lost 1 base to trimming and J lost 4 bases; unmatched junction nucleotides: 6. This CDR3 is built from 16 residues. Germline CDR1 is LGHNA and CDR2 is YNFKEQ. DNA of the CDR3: TGTGCCAGCAGCCAAGCATTGAGCGGGGGTTACAATGAGCAGTTCTTC. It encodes CASSQALSGGYNEQFF.

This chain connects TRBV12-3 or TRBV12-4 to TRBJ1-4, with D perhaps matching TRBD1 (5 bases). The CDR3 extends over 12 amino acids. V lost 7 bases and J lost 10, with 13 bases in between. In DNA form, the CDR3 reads TGTGCCAGCACCGTGGGGGTCGGAAAACTGTTTTTT. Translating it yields CASTVGVGKLFF.

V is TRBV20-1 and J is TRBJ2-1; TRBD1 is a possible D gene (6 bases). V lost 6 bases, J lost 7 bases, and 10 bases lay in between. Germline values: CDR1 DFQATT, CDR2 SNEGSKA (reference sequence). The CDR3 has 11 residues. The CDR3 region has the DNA TGCAGTGCCCCACAGGGAAATGAGCAGTTCTTC. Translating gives CSAPQGNEQFF.

CDR3 in DNA: TGTGCCAGCAGTTACGAGGCATCAACAGGAAACACCATATATTTT. This translates into CASSYEASTGNTIYF. This rearrangement joins TRBV6-2 or TRBV6-3 to TRBJ1-3; D gene ambiguous. Trimming stripped 2 bases from V and 4 bases from J, with 12 bases between. Germline assignment: CDR1 MNHEY and CDR2 SVGEGT. The CDR3 consists of 15 residues.

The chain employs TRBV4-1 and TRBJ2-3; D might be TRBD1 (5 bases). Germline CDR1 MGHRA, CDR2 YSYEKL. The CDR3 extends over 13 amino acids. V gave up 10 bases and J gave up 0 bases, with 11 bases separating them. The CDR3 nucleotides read TGCGCCACCGCGACAGTAAGCACAGATACGCAGTATTTT. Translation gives CATATVSTDTQYF.

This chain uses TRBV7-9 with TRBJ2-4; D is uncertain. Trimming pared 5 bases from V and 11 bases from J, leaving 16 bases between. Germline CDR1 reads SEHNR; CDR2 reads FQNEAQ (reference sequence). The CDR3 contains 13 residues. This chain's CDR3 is CASSLEIPDVQYF. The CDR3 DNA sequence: TGTGCCAGCAGCCTAGAAATTCCCGACGTTCAGTACTTC.

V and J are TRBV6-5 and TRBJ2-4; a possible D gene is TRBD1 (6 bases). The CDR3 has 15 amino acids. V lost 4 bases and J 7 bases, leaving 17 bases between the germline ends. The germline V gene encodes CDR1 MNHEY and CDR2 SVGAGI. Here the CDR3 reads CASSSLGSGVNIQYF. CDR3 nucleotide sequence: TGTGCCAGCAGTTCTCTGGGGTCAGGGGTGAACATTCAGTACTTC.

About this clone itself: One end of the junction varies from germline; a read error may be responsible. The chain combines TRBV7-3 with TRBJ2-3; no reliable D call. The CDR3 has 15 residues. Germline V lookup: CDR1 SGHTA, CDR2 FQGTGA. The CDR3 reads CASSLYQHRTDTQYF. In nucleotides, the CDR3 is TGTGCCAGCAGCTTATATCAGCATCGCACGGATACGCAGTATTTT.

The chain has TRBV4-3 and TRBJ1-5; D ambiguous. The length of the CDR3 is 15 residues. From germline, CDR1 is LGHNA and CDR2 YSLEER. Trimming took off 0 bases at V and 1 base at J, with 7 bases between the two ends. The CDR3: CASSQDGESNQPQHF. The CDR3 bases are TGCGCCAGCAGCCAAGATGGAGAGAGCAATCAGCCCCAGCATTTT.

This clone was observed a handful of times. The CDR3 DNA reads TGTGCCAGCAGCTTACTCGGCACTGAAGCTTTCTTT. This codes for CASSLLGTEAFF. This rearrangement joins TRBV7-2 to TRBJ1-1; D remains ambiguous. The CDR3 sequence is 12 residues long. Germline CDR1 reads SGHTA; CDR2 reads FQGNSA. The V end lost 2 bases, the J end lost 4 bases, and 5 bases lay between the germline ends.

CDR3 loop: CASSSATRGPTDTQYF. As DNA, the CDR3 is TGTGCCAGCAGCTCCGCGACTCGGGGCCCCACAGATACGCAGTATTTT. The chain carries TRBV7-9 and TRBJ2-3; D could derive from TRBD1 or TRBD2 (5 bases each). In germline, CDR1 is SEHNR, CDR2 FQNEAQ (reference sequence). The CDR3 length is 16 residues. Trimming stripped 4 bases from V and 2 bases from J, with 16 bases between.

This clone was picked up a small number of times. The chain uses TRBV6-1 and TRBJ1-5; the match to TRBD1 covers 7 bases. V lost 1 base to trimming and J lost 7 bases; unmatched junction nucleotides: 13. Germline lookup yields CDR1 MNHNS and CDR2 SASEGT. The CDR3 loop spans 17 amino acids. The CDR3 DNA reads TGTGCCAGCAGTGAAGGAGGCAGGGGGAAGGCGGGGCAGCCCCAGCATTTT. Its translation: CASSEGGRGKAGQPQHF.